These 27 T cell receptor beta chains originate from one sample sequenced in a study of cytomegalovirus exposure and HLA in healthy donors. PCR employed 60 Vbeta and 13 Jbeta primers. The table came from immunoSEQ multiplex PCR; TCRdb's copy has only in-frame clones and leaves some out. The data show 210,000 or so clones, with about 80% seen just once and 15% held by the top ten. The sequencing input was PBMCs. The receptor source for this set is a middle-aged man in good health and CMV-seronegative.

This chain joins TRBV10-1 and TRBJ2-5; D may be TRBD1 (6 bases). Germline V gives CDR1 WNHNN, CDR2 SYGVQD (reference sequence). The CDR3 consists of 15 residues. Trimming took 6 bases from V and 0 from J, leaving 14 bases between them. CDR3 DNA: TGCGCCAGCAGCTTTGGACAGCGGTACCAAGAGACCCAGTACTTC. Residues: CASSFGQRYQETQYF.

J is TRBJ2-2 and V is TRBV28; TRBD1 might be the D (5 bases). The V gene lost 1 base and the J gene lost 6 bases, with 9 bases spanning the gap. The CDR3 extends over 14 amino acids. The V gene's germline CDR1 is MDHEN and CDR2 SYDVKM. DNA of the CDR3: TGTGCCAGCAGTTTATTTCAGGGTGCCGGGGAGCTGTTTTTT. This gives the protein CASSLFQGAGELFF.

This rearrangement joins TRBV14 to TRBJ2-5; maybe TRBD2 (6 bases). The tail of the sequence fits TRBJ2-7 better, so the J call may be wrong. Germline values: CDR1 SGHDN, CDR2 FVKESK. This CDR3 has 15 amino acids. CDR3 loop: CASSPDSNRGYEQYF. In DNA form, the CDR3 reads TGTGCCAGCAGCCCCGACTCAAACCGGGGGTACGAGCAGTACTTC.

The chain has TRBV18 and TRBJ1-5; D is possibly TRBD1 (5 bases). Deletions cut 6 bases from V and 4 bases from J, with 16 bases between. Germline V CDR1 and CDR2: KGHSH, LQKENI. This CDR3 has 15 amino acids. CDR3 in DNA: TGTGCCAGCTCCCCAATGGGACGGGGGAATCAGCCCCAGCATTTT. This translates into CASSPMGRGNQPQHF.

J is TRBJ2-3 and V is TRBV5-1, with D maybe TRBD2 (5 bases). Between the trimmed V and J ends, which lost 2 bases and 2 bases, there was a span of 9 bases. The CDR3 extends over 14 amino acids. Germline assignment: CDR1 SGHRS and CDR2 YFSETQ. The CDR3 DNA sequence: TGCGCCAGCAGCTTTGAGCGGACCACAGATACGCAGTATTTT. Its protein product is CASSFERTTDTQYF.

The rearrangement uses TRBV7-9 and TRBJ1-2; D not certain. V was shortened by 1 base and J by 3 bases, with 9 bases between the two germline ends. Germline loops: CDR1 SEHNR, CDR2 FQNEAQ (reference sequence). CDR3 size: 14 residues. This CDR3 reads CASSLVGLDYGYTF. The CDR3 coding sequence is TGTGCCAGCAGCTTAGTGGGCCTCGACTATGGCTACACCTTC. The variable domain in full, completed from reference TRBV7-9 and TRBJ1-2, reads DTGVSQNPRHKITKRGQNVTFRCDPISEHNRLYWYRQTLGQGPEFLTYFQNEAQLEKSRLLSDRFSAERPKGSFSTLEIQRTEQGDSAMYLCASSLVGLDYGYTFGSGTRLTVV.

The rearrangement joins TRBV28 to TRBJ2-3; TRBD1 agrees at 8 bases. Looked up from germline, CDR1 is MDHEN and CDR2 is SYDVKM. The CDR3 is made up of 14 amino acids. V lost 3 bases, J lost 5 bases, and 4 bases stayed unmatched. In DNA, the CDR3 is TGTGCCAGCAGTTTCTACAGGGGGGAAGATACGCAGTATTTT. Amino acid sequence: CASSFYRGEDTQYF.

This clone was detected only a few times. This chain uses TRBV7-9 with TRBJ1-1, with 8 bases lining up with TRBD1. The ends lost 6 bases at V and 1 base at J; junction bases unmatched: 4. Germline assignment: CDR1 SEHNR and CDR2 FQNEAQ (reference sequence). The CDR3 is 14 amino acids. CDR3 region: CASRNGQGNTEAFF. In nucleotides, the CDR3 is TGTGCCAGCAGGAATGGACAGGGGAACACTGAAGCTTTCTTT.

About this clone: An end of the junction differs from the germline gene, which may be a read error. The chain recombines TRBV7-9 with TRBJ2-7, with a weak D call TRBD1 (6 bases). The CDR3 contains 16 residues. The germline V gene encodes CDR1 SEHNR and CDR2 FQNEAQ (reference sequence). CDR3 loop: CSSSLGAGDLVNEQYF. The CDR3 nucleotides are TGTTCCAGCAGCTTAGGGGCAGGGGACCTCGTAAACGAGCAGTACTTC.

The gene calls are TRBV27 and TRBJ2-7, with TRBD1 matching 10 bases. The CDR3 is 15 residues long. Germline V gene data show CDR1 as MNHEY and CDR2 as SMNVEV (reference sequence). V was clipped by 5 bases and J by 3 bases; unmatched bases: 7. DNA of the CDR3: TGTGCCAGCAGTCCTATCGGGACAGGGGACTACGAGCAGTACTTC. Residues: CASSPIGTGDYEQYF.

This clone was counted a single time. The chain has TRBV5-1 and TRBJ2-1, with 10 bases that match TRBD2. Germline loops: CDR1 SGHRS, CDR2 YFSETQ. Losses at the gene ends were 3 bases for V and 2 bases for J; bases not matched to a gene: 5. The CDR3 totals 16 residues. CDR3 DNA: TGCGCCAGCAGCTGGGATCTAGCGGGGGCCTACAATGAGCAGTTCTTC. Translated: CASSWDLAGAYNEQFF.

The chain links TRBV5-1 to TRBJ2-1; 8 nucleotides match TRBD1. The trim removed 4 bases at V and 6 bases at J, leaving 12 bases unmatched. CDR1 SGHRS and CDR2 YFSETQ come from the germline V gene. CDR3 length equals 16 residues. CDR3 residues: CASSRTGSGGINEQFF. The CDR3 DNA is TGCGCCAGCAGCCGGACAGGGTCTGGTGGTATCAATGAGCAGTTCTTC.

The V and J genes are TRBV7-2 and TRBJ2-1, with TRBD2 matching over 7 bases. V trimming: 3 bases; J trimming: 0 bases; junction bases outside the gene matches: 2. Germline lookup yields CDR1 SGHTA and CDR2 FQGNSA. The CDR3 runs 15 residues. The CDR3 here is CASSLAGASYNEQFF. The CDR3 DNA sequence: TGTGCCAGCAGCTTGGCGGGAGCCTCCTACAATGAGCAGTTCTTC. The variable domain in full, completed from reference TRBV7-2 and TRBJ2-1, reads GAGVSQSPSNKVTEKGKDVELRCDPISGHTALYWYRQSLGQGLEFLIYFQGNSAPDKSGLPSDRFSAERTGGSVSTLTIQRTQQEDSAVYLCASSLAGASYNEQFFGPGTRLTVL.

This clone was observed once. The chain combines TRBV2 with TRBJ1-5; perhaps TRBD1 as D (5 bases). Trimming took 1 base from V and 3 from J, leaving 13 bases between them. The CDR3 consists of 16 residues. Germline CDR1 and CDR2: SNHLY and FYNNEI. The CDR3 is CASSEEGDSYNQPQHF. DNA of the CDR3: TGTGCCAGCAGTGAAGAAGGAGACAGTTACAATCAGCCCCAGCATTTT.

This clone showed up just a few times. This chain connects TRBV2 to TRBJ1-6; 12 positions match TRBD1. Per germline, CDR1 SNHLY and CDR2 FYNNEI. CDR3 size: 16 residues. V shed 6 bases, J shed 10 bases, and the junction held 10 bases outside the gene matches. As DNA, the CDR3 is TGTGCCAGCAGCCCGGGACAGGGGGCGAACAGATCACCCCTCCACTTT. Its translation: CASSPGQGANRSPLHF. The complete variable domain, with remaining parts taken from reference TRBV2 and TRBJ1-6, reads EPEVTQTPSHQVTQMGQEVILRCVPISNHLYFYWYRQILGQKVEFLVSFYNNEISEKSEIFDDQFSVERPDGSNFTLKIRSTKLEDSAMYFCASSPGQGANRSPLHFGNGTRLTVT.

V is TRBV29-1 and J is TRBJ1-2, with D perhaps TRBD1 (5 bases). V was cut by 6 bases and J by 8 bases, with 19 bases left in between. CDR3 size: 13 residues. Germline V gene sequence: CDR1 SQVTM, CDR2 ANQGSEA. CDR3 in amino acids: CSVPGPRYLGYTF. CDR3 in DNA: TGCAGCGTACCAGGGCCCAGGTATTTAGGCTACACCTTC.

V usage is TRBV5-4 and J usage is TRBJ2-7, with 9 bases aligning to TRBD2. With 5 bases clipped from V and 4 bases from J, the junction kept 7 bases outside the gene matches. The CDR3 is made up of 14 amino acids. CDR1 SGHNT and CDR2 YYREEE come from the germline V gene (reference sequence). DNA of the CDR3: TGTGCCAGCAGTTACGGGACTAGCAGTTACGAGCAGTACTTC. Translating it yields CASSYGTSSYEQYF.

The gene calls are TRBV5-1 and TRBJ2-1; 7 nucleotides agree with TRBD2. Trimming took 3 bases from V and 6 from J; bases not matched to a gene: 12. In germline, CDR1 is SGHRS, CDR2 YFSETQ. The CDR3 length is 16 residues. The CDR3 sequence: CASSSNAGALGNEQFF. The CDR3 nucleotides are TGCGCCAGCAGCTCCAACGCGGGAGCGCTCGGCAATGAGCAGTTCTTC.

This clone was observed a few times. The chain carries TRBV5-4 and TRBJ2-1; the match to TRBD2 covers 11 bases. This CDR3 has 16 amino acids. Germline CDR1 is SGHNT and CDR2 is YYREEE (reference sequence). V shed 2 bases, J shed 4 bases, and the junction held 5 bases outside the gene matches. The CDR3 DNA reads TGTGCCAGCAGCTTACCGACTAGCGGGGTGTACAATGAGCAGTTCTTC. Encoded protein: CASSLPTSGVYNEQFF. Variable domain in full (rest from reference TRBV5-4 and TRBJ2-1): ETGVTQSPTHLIKTRGQQVTLRCSSQSGHNTVSWYQQALGQGPQFIFQYYREEENGRGNFPPRFSGLQFPNYSSELNVNALELDDSALYLCASSLPTSGVYNEQFFGPGTRLTVL.

In nucleotides, the CDR3 is TGTGCCAGTAGTATCCCAGGGTCTACTAACTATGGCTACACCTTC. The encoded protein is CASSIPGSTNYGYTF. The chain couples TRBV19 to TRBJ1-2, with D maybe TRBD1 (5 bases). The CDR3 extends over 15 amino acids. V was trimmed by 3 bases and J by 0 bases, leaving 11 bases between them. Germline CDR1 LNHDA, CDR2 SQIVND (reference sequence).

The chain joins TRBV27 to TRBJ2-1; maybe TRBD1 (5 bases). This CDR3 spans 16 amino acids. In germline, CDR1 is MNHEY, CDR2 SMNVEV (reference sequence). The V and J ends lost 3 bases and 1 base respectively, with 13 bases between them. The CDR3 sequence is CASSLLGRVSYNEQFF. The DNA for the CDR3 is TGTGCCAGCAGTTTGCTTGGCAGGGTATCCTACAATGAGCAGTTCTTC.

The gene calls are TRBV4-1 and TRBJ2-1; 9 nucleotides align to TRBD2. Germline lookup yields CDR1 MGHRA and CDR2 YSYEKL. The length of the CDR3 is 12 residues. The V segment lost 5 bases and the J segment 8 bases; nucleotides outside the gene matches: 1. The CDR3, as DNA: TGCGCCAGCAGCAGCGGGAGGTATGAGCAGTTCTTC. Residues: CASSSGRYEQFF.

The V and J genes are TRBV11-2 and TRBJ2-1, with D possibly matching TRBD2 (8 bases). CDR3 length: 17 amino acids. With 5 bases removed from V and 2 bases from J, the gap between germline ends came to 19 bases. The germline gives CDR1 SGHAT, CDR2 FQNNGV. The CDR3 coding sequence is TGTGCCAGCAGCCAGAGACACAGGGGACTAGCCTACAATGAGCAGTTCTTC. It encodes CASSQRHRGLAYNEQFF. The complete variable domain, with remaining parts taken from reference TRBV11-2 and TRBJ2-1, reads EAGVAQSPRYKIIEKRQSVAFWCNPISGHATLYWYQQILGQGPKLLIQFQNNGVVDDSQLPKDRFSAERLKGVDSTLKIQPAKLEDSAVYLCASSQRHRGLAYNEQFFGPGTRLTVL.

The chain carries TRBV5-1 and TRBJ2-5; tentative D call: TRBD2 (6 bases). Germline V lookup: CDR1 SGHRS, CDR2 YFSETQ. The germline V and J ends were trimmed by 1 base and 2 bases, with 15 bases remaining between them. The CDR3 sequence is 16 residues long. This chain's CDR3 is CASSLRGAAGQETQYF. The CDR3 DNA is TGCGCCAGCAGCTTGCGAGGGGCGGCGGGGCAAGAGACCCAGTACTTC.

CDR3 DNA: TGTGCCAGCAGCTCTCAGGGCGCCGGGGAGCTGTTTTTT. Encoded protein: CASSSQGAGELFF. The rearrangement joins TRBV7-3 to TRBJ2-2, with a tentative D call TRBD1 (5 bases). The CDR3 contains 13 residues. Trimming cost V 4 bases and J 6 bases, with 9 bases left between them. Germline values: CDR1 SGHTA, CDR2 FQGTGA. The entire variable domain, with the rest obtained from reference TRBV7-3 and TRBJ2-2, is as follows: GAGVSQTPSNKVTEKGKYVELRCDPISGHTALYWYRQSLGQGPEFLIYFQGTGAADDSGLPNDRFFAVRPEGSVSTLKIQRTERGDSAVYLCASSSQGAGELFFGEGSRLTVL.

The rearrangement joins TRBV4-1 to TRBJ1-6; D possibly corresponds to TRBD1 (5 bases). Germline CDR1 reads MGHRA; CDR2 reads YSYEKL. The V and J ends lost 1 base and 0 bases respectively, with 13 bases between them. There are 18 residues in the CDR3. The DNA for the CDR3 is TGCGCCAGCAGCCAAGTCGCAGGGATCGGCTCCTATAATTCACCCCTCCACTTT. This encodes CASSQVAGIGSYNSPLHF.

The chain has TRBV14 and TRBJ1-2; the match to TRBD1 covers 8 bases. The germline V gene has CDR1 SGHDN and CDR2 FVKESK. The trim removed 2 bases at V and 4 bases at J, leaving 3 bases unmatched. The length of the CDR3 is 14 residues. The CDR3 DNA reads TGTGCCAGCAGCCAACAGGGGGCTAGCTATGGCTACACCTTC. This translates into CASSQQGASYGYTF.